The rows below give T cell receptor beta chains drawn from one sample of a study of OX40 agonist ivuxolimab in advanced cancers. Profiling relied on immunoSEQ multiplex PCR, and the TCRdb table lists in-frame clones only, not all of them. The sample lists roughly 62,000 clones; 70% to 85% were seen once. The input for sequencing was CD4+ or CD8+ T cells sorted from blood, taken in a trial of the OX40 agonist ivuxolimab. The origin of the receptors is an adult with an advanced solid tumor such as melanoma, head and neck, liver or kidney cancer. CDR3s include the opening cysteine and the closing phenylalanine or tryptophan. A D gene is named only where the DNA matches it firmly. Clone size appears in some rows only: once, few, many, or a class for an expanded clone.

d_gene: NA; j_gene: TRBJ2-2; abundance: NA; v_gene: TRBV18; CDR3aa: CASSPTFQNTGELFF; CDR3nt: TGTGCCAGCTCACCGACATTTCAGAACACCGGGGAGCTGTTTTTT
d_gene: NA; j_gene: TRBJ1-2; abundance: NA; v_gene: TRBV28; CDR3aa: CASSPPGQRYGYTF; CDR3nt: TGTGCCAGCAGTCCCCCCGGACAGCGCTATGGCTACACCTTC
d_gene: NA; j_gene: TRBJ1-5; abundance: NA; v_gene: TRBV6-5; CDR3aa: CASSEAPNQPQHF; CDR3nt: TGTGCCAGCAGTGAAGCCCCCAATCAGCCCCAGCATTTT
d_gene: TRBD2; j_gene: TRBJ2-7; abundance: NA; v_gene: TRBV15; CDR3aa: CATSRTNPASGGALSSYEQYF; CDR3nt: TGTGCCACCAGCAGAACTAACCCGGCTAGCGGGGGGGCCTTGAGCTCCTACGAGCAGTACTTC
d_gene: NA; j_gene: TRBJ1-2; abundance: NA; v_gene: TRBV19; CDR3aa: CASSPIGLGYTF; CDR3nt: TGTGCCAGTAGTCCGATAGGTCTTGGCTACACCTTC
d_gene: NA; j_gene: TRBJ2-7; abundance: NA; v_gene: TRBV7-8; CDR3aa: CASSLGGASYEQYF; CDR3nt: TGTGCCAGCAGCTTGGGGGGGGCATCCTACGAGCAGTACTTC
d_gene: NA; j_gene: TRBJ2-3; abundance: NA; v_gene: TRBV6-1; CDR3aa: CASSVTDTQYF; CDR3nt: TGTGCCAGCAGTGTTACAGATACGCAGTATTTT
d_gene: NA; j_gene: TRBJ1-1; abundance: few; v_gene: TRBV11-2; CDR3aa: CASSLGSGAEAFF; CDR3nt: TGTGCCAGCAGCTTAGGTTCGGGAGCAGAAGCTTTCTTT
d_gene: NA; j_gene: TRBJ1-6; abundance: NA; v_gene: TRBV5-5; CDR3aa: CASRLGGLDSPLHF; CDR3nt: TGTGCCAGCAGGTTGGGGGGGCTGGATTCACCCCTCCACTTT
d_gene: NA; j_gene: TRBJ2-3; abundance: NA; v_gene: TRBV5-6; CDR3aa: CASSLRTGTSTDTQYF; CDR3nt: TGTGCCAGCAGCTTGCGTACAGGGACCAGCACAGATACGCAGTATTTT
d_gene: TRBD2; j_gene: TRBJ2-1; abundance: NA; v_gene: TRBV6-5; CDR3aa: CASSQGLAVGEQFF; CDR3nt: TGTGCCAGCAGCCAGGGACTAGCCGTTGGAGAGCAGTTCTTC
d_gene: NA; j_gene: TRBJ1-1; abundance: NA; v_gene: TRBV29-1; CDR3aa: CSVEDNTEAFF; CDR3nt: TGCAGCGTTGAAGACAACACTGAAGCTTTCTTT
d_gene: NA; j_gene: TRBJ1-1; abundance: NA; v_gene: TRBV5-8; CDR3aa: CASSFLRGPNTEAFF; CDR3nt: TGTGCCAGCAGCTTTCTTCGGGGGCCCAACACTGAAGCTTTCTTT
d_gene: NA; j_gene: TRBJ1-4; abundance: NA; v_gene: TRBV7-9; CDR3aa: CASSPPVIGEKLFF; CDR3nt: TGTGCCAGCAGCCCGCCAGTTATAGGGGAAAAACTGTTTTTT
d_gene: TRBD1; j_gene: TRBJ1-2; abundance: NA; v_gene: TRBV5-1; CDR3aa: CASSLDPGQGAVGYTF; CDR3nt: TGCGCCAGCAGCTTGGACCCGGGACAGGGGGCAGTTGGCTACACCTTC
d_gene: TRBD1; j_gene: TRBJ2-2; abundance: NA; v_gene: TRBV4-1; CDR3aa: CASSQEGVGQGATGELFF; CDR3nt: TGCGCCAGCAGCCAAGAGGGAGTAGGACAGGGGGCGACCGGGGAGCTGTTTTTT
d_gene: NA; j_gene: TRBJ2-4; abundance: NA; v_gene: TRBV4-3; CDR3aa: CASSQEGVKNIQYF; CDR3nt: TGCGCCAGCAGCCAAGAGGGGGTTAAAAACATTCAGTACTTC
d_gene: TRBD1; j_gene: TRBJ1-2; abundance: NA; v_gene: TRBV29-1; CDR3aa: CSVDVGQGMSYGYTF; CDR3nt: TGCAGCGTTGACGTGGGACAGGGTATGAGCTATGGCTACACCTTC
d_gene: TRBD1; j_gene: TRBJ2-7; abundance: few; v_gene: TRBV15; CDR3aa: CATSRAGQGAGEQYF; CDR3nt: TGTGCCACCAGCAGAGCTGGCCAGGGGGCGGGCGAGCAGTACTTC